This is a list of T cell receptor beta chains from one sample in a study of shared clonotypes between healthy human individuals. Clones were sequenced by immunoSEQ multiplex PCR, and TCRdb holds only the in-frame ones, with some missing. Here the sample spans some 1.4 million clones, roughly 96% being singletons. The source material was naive CD4+ T cells sorted from blood. These TCRs come from a man under 40 in good health. Each CDR3 is given with its conserved first and last residue. A D gene is named only where the DNA matches it firmly. Clone size appears in some rows only: once, few, many, or a class for an expanded clone.

clone size	V gene	D gene	J gene	CDR3 protein	CDR3 DNA
-	TRBV5-1	-	TRBJ2-2	CASSLGFGTGELFF	TGCGCCAGCAGCTTGGGATTCGGAACCGGGGAGCTGTTTTTT
-	TRBV18	TRBD2	TRBJ2-3	CASSPPISGIADTQYF	TGTGCCAGCTCACCACCGATTAGCGGGATTGCAGATACGCAGTATTTT
-	TRBV4-2	-	TRBJ2-3	CAGSKRGIEADTQYF	TGTGCCGGATCTAAGAGGGGGATTGAGGCAGATACGCAGTATTTT
-	TRBV5-4	-	TRBJ1-4	CASSQDRTGEKLFF	TGTGCCAGCAGCCAGGACAGAACGGGTGAAAAACTGTTTTTT
-	TRBV13	-	TRBJ1-3	CASSLAGASSGNTIYF	TGTGCCAGCAGCTTAGCGGGCGCTAGCTCTGGAAACACCATATATTTT
-	TRBV9	TRBD2	TRBJ2-7	CASSLRLADLSEQYF	TGTGCCAGCAGCCTGAGACTAGCGGACCTATCCGAGCAGTACTTC
-	TRBV10-3	TRBD2	TRBJ2-1	CAISEPSGSSYNEQFF	TGTGCCATCAGTGAGCCCAGCGGGAGCTCCTACAATGAGCAGTTCTTC
-	TRBV9	-	TRBJ1-3	CASSVSQGEDTIYF	TGTGCCAGCAGCGTATCCCAGGGCGAGGACACCATATATTTT
-	TRBV19	-	TRBJ2-3	CASRGSSTDTQYF	TGTGCTTCTCGGGGGTCTAGCACAGATACGCAGTATTTT
-	TRBV7-2	-	TRBJ2-3	CASGGRDPVGTQYF	TGTGCCAGCGGGGGCAGGGACCCGGTGGGTACGCAGTATTTT
once	TRBV5-1	-	TRBJ1-1	CASSLEGSGTAFF	TGCGCCAGCAGCTTGGAGGGCTCCGGGACAGCTTTCTTT
-	TRBV7-3	TRBD1	TRBJ2-2	CASSQQGTNTGELFF	TGTGCCAGCAGCCAACAGGGGACGAACACCGGGGAGCTGTTTTTT
-	TRBV11-2	-	TRBJ2-3	CASSLGLTDTQYF	TGTGCCAGCAGCTTAGGATTAACAGATACGCAGTATTTT
-	TRBV5-5	-	TRBJ1-5	CASSLEGRFNHF	TGTGCCAGCAGCTTGGAGGGCCGATTCAACCATTTT
-	TRBV6-1	-	TRBJ2-3	CASTRGPDTQYF	TGTGCCAGCACCAGGGGACCAGATACGCAGTATTTT
-	TRBV18	-	TRBJ2-5	CASSHQETQYF	TGTGCCAGCTCACATCAAGAGACCCAGTACTTC
-	TRBV28	-	TRBJ2-5	CASTTPGIETQYF	TGTGCCAGCACCACACCGGGGATTGAGACCCAGTACTTC
few	TRBV7-2	-	TRBJ1-1	CASILTGMNTEAFF	TGTGCCAGCATCCTGACGGGAATGAACACTGAAGCTTTCTTT
-	TRBV7-9	-	TRBJ2-3	CASTSGDTQYF	TGTGCCAGCACCAGCGGAGATACGCAGTATTTT
-	TRBV5-4	TRBD2	TRBJ2-5	CASSPAWGGREETQYF	TGTGCCAGCAGCCCGGCCTGGGGGGGGAGGGAAGAGACCCAGTACTTC
once	TRBV6-1	TRBD1	TRBJ2-5	CASSELQGATQYF	TGTGCCAGCAGTGAACTACAGGGGGCGACCCAGTACTTC
-	TRBV25-1	-	TRBJ2-7	CASSEGLALYEQYF	TGTGCCAGCAGTGAAGGTCTAGCGCTCTACGAGCAGTACTTC
-	TRBV7-2	TRBD1	TRBJ2-5	CASSSRGTGWETQYF	TGTGCCAGCAGCTCCCGTGGGACAGGGTGGGAGACCCAGTACTTC
-	TRBV29-1	TRBD1	TRBJ2-7	CSVVPGQGLPYSYEQYF	TGCAGCGTGGTACCGGGACAGGGGCTACCTTACTCCTACGAGCAGTACTTC
-	TRBV5-1	-	TRBJ2-7	CASSPAEDSYEQYF	TGCGCCAGCAGCCCGGCTGAGGATTCTTACGAGCAGTACTTC
-	TRBV21-1	-	TRBJ1-4	CASRGSTTNEKLFF	TGTGCCAGCAGAGGCTCCACAACTAATGAAAAACTGTTTTTT
once	TRBV15	-	TRBJ2-1	CATTPWLGSYNEQFF	TGTGCCACCACCCCTTGGCTTGGATCCTACAATGAGCAGTTCTTC
-	TRBV5-1	-	TRBJ1-2	CASSLVFNYGYTF	TGCGCCAGCAGCTTGGTATTTAACTATGGCTACACCTTC
-	TRBV6-5	-	TRBJ1-4	CATSGGQPNEKLFF	TGTGCCACCTCGGGAGGGCAGCCTAATGAAAAACTGTTTTTT
-	TRBV7-2	-	TRBJ2-7	CASSRSYEQYF	TGTGCCAGCAGCCGCTCCTACGAGCAGTACTTC
-	TRBV5-1	-	TRBJ2-5	CASSPRRGETQYF	TGCGCCAGCAGCCCCAGGAGGGGGGAGACCCAGTACTTC
-	TRBV28	-	TRBJ1-1	CASSLFLAPRNTEAFF	TGTGCCAGCAGTTTATTTTTGGCACCAAGGAACACTGAAGCTTTCTTT
-	TRBV27	TRBD2	TRBJ2-7	CASSKLPGRASYEQYF	TGTGCCAGCAGCAAATTACCAGGGAGGGCCTCCTACGAGCAGTACTTC
-	TRBV4-3	-	TRBJ1-5	CASNPPRVRQPQHF	TGCGCCAGCAACCCCCCCAGGGTGCGTCAGCCCCAGCATTTT
-	TRBV11-2	TRBD1	TRBJ2-7	CASSRNRGPNYEQYF	TGTGCCAGCAGCCGAAACAGGGGACCCAACTACGAGCAGTACTTC
-	TRBV13	TRBD1	TRBJ2-5	CASSKGTGGPETQYF	TGTGCCAGCAGCAAAGGGACAGGGGGCCCAGAGACCCAGTACTTC
-	TRBV5-1	-	TRBJ2-1	CASSLTVTDTEQFF	TGCGCCAGCAGCTTGACCGTCACCGATACGGAGCAGTTCTTC
once	TRBV18	TRBD1	TRBJ1-5	CASSPNRGSHQPQHF	TGTGCCAGCTCACCGAACAGGGGATCCCATCAGCCCCAGCATTTT
-	TRBV5-1	TRBD1	TRBJ2-4	CASSPIPTGGLSRDIQYF	TGCGCCAGCAGCCCAATTCCGACAGGGGGGCTTAGTAGGGACATTCAGTACTTC
-	TRBV30	-	TRBJ2-5	CAWSSATGKRETQYF	TGTGCCTGGAGTTCGGCTACAGGGAAACGGGAGACCCAGTACTTC
-	TRBV5-6	-	TRBJ2-1	CASSLAHREQFF	TGTGCCAGCAGCTTGGCGCACCGTGAGCAGTTCTTC
-	TRBV7-6	-	TRBJ1-1	CASSSRSPGDTEAFF	TGTGCCAGCAGCTCTCGGTCGCCAGGAGATACTGAAGCTTTCTTT
-	TRBV6-1	-	TRBJ2-1	CASSEWGGEQFF	TGTGCCAGCAGTGAATGGGGGGGCGAACAGTTCTTC
-	TRBV11-2	TRBD1	TRBJ2-2	CASRGTGVTGELFF	TGTGCCAGCAGAGGGACAGGGGTCACCGGGGAGCTGTTTTTT
-	TRBV9	-	TRBJ2-5	CASSDLSGVGTQYF	TGTGCCAGCAGCGATCTTTCAGGGGTTGGGACCCAGTACTTC
once	TRBV5-4	TRBD1	TRBJ2-6	CASSGGTGSSGANVLTF	TGTGCCAGCAGCGGGGGGACAGGGAGCTCTGGGGCCAACGTCCTGACTTTC
-	TRBV7-2	TRBD1	TRBJ2-2	CASSYRQGAVGTGELFF	TGTGCCAGCAGCTACCGACAGGGGGCGGTCGGTACCGGGGAGCTGTTTTTT
-	TRBV27	TRBD2	TRBJ2-5	CASSRGGRETQYF	TGTGCCAGCTCCCGGGGGGGTCGGGAGACCCAGTACTTC
-	TRBV5-1	TRBD2	TRBJ2-1	CASSLEGSGRASEQFF	TGCGCCAGCAGCTTGGAGGGTAGCGGGAGGGCCTCGGAGCAGTTCTTC
once	TRBV27	TRBD1	TRBJ2-3	CASSLDRRITDTQYF	TGTGCCAGCAGTTTGGACAGGAGAATCACAGATACGCAGTATTTT
-	TRBV27	TRBD2	TRBJ2-1	CASRDVAGGYNEQFF	TGTGCCAGCAGAGACGTAGCGGGAGGGTACAATGAGCAGTTCTTC
-	TRBV28	-	TRBJ2-7	CASRDRLYEQYF	TGTGCCAGCCGGGACCGGCTCTACGAGCAGTACTTC